Following are 23 T cell receptor beta chains from one sample sequenced in a study of T cell responses to AZD1222 COVID-19 vaccine. Profiling relied on immunoSEQ multiplex PCR, and the TCRdb table lists in-frame clones only, not all of them. The sample records about 88,000 clones, over 75% being singletons. The material was peripheral blood, obtained 28 days after the second AZD1222 dose. The receptors derive from an adult who received the AZD1222 COVID-19 vaccine.

The chain links TRBV6-2 or TRBV6-3 to TRBJ1-1; possibly TRBD1 for D (6 bases). With 0 bases removed from V and 8 bases from J, the gap between germline ends came to 13 bases. This CDR3 region has 14 residues. Germline V gene lookup returns CDR1 MNHEY and CDR2 SVGEGT. The CDR3 nucleotides are TGTGCCAGCAGTTACTCCCCGGGGGGCCGGGAAGCTTTCTTT. It is translated as CASSYSPGGREAFF.

J is TRBJ1-1 and V is TRBV14, with D uncertain. The CDR3 spans 14 residues. Germline V gene sequence: CDR1 SGHDN, CDR2 FVKESK. V was shortened by 4 bases and J by 3 bases, with 12 bases between the two germline ends. DNA for the CDR3: TGTGCCAGCAGCCTCCGCGGCGGTTACACTGAAGCTTTCTTT. It codes for CASSLRGGYTEAFF.

This rearrangement joins TRBV5-1 to TRBJ2-7; 7 bases match TRBD2. Germline CDR1 SGHRS, CDR2 YFSETQ. This CDR3 has 16 residues. V shed 0 bases and J 0 bases; nucleotides not matched to a gene: 6. This CDR3 is CASSLVASGASYEQYF. CDR3 nucleotides: TGCGCCAGCAGCTTGGTGGCTAGCGGCGCCTCCTACGAGCAGTACTTC.

The chain has TRBV5-1 and TRBJ1-2, with a possible D match to TRBD1 (5 bases). This CDR3 contains 15 residues. Trimming removed 3 bases at V and 7 bases at J, with 19 bases between. The V gene's germline CDR1 is SGHRS and CDR2 YFSETQ. The CDR3 loop reads CASSSVGGSPGGYTF. Here the CDR3 DNA reads TGCGCCAGCAGCTCGGTGGGGGGAAGTCCCGGTGGCTACACCTTC.

The CDR3 reads CASRMAGQGRTDTQYF. CDR3 sequence (DNA): TGTGCCAGTAGGATGGCGGGACAGGGCCGCACAGATACGCAGTATTTT. The chain uses TRBV19 and TRBJ2-3, with 9 bases aligning to TRBD1. The V segment lost 6 bases and the J segment 1 base; nucleotides outside the gene matches: 8. Germline assignment: CDR1 LNHDA and CDR2 SQIVND (reference sequence). The CDR3 runs 16 residues.

As DNA, the CDR3 is TGTGCCAGCAGTTACCGGGACAGATACGAGCAGTACTTC. As protein: CASSYRDRYEQYF. The rearrangement uses TRBV6-5 and TRBJ2-7; TRBD1 agrees at 7 bases. This CDR3 contains 13 residues. Germline lookup yields CDR1 MNHEY and CDR2 SVGAGI. V trimming: 2 bases; J trimming: 4 bases; junction bases outside the gene matches: 2.

The CDR3: CASSRTGYGYTF. In nucleotides, the CDR3 is TGTGCCAGCAGTCGGACGGGCTATGGCTACACCTTC. The genes are TRBV28 and TRBJ1-2; D gene unclear. The CDR3 consists of 12 residues. CDR1 and CDR2 from the germline V gene are MDHEN and SYDVKM. Trimming cost V 5 bases and J 4 bases, with 8 bases left between them.

This CDR3 reads CASSGSREAGLAIQSGANVLTF. CDR3 DNA sequence: TGTGCCAGCAGCGGTTCCCGAGAGGCAGGGTTAGCGATCCAGTCTGGGGCCAACGTCCTGACTTTC. The rearrangement links TRBV9 to TRBJ2-6; TRBD1 or TRBD2 may be the D gene (5 bases each). Germline V lookup: CDR1 SGDLS, CDR2 YYNGEE. The V gene lost 3 bases and the J gene lost 1 base, with 29 bases spanning the gap. The CDR3 runs 22 residues.

The V gene is TRBV5-6, the J gene TRBJ1-6; 10 bases line up with TRBD1. V was pared by 0 bases and J by 9 bases, with 3 bases of the junction left unmatched. The germline V gene encodes CDR1 SGHDT and CDR2 YYEEEE. The CDR3 extends over 15 amino acids. This CDR3 reads CASSLGDRGGSPLHF. In DNA, the CDR3 is TGTGCCAGCAGCTTGGGGGACAGGGGCGGTTCACCCCTCCACTTT. The complete variable domain, with remaining parts taken from reference TRBV5-6 and TRBJ1-6, reads DAGVTQSPTHLIKTRGQQVTLRCSPKSGHDTVSWYQQALGQGPQFIFQYYEEEERQRGNFPDRFSGHQFPNYSSELNVNALLLGDSALYLCASSLGDRGGSPLHFGNGTRLTVT.

CDR3 sequence reads: CASSPDWISYEQYF. The CDR3 nucleotides read TGTGCCAGCAGTCCCGACTGGATTTCCTACGAGCAGTACTTC. J is TRBJ2-5 and V is TRBV28, with no clear D. TRBJ2-7 matches the DNA end more closely, so the J call is doubtful. This CDR3 region has 14 residues. Germline assignment: CDR1 MDHEN and CDR2 SYDVKM.

Comment on this clone: One end of the junction does not line up with germline, which may come from a read error. The chain joins TRBV7-9 to TRBJ1-6; D gene unclear. The length of the CDR3 is 12 residues. Looked up from germline, CDR1 is SEHNR and CDR2 is FQNEAQ (reference sequence). The CDR3 loop reads CASNLPNSPLHF. Written as DNA, the CDR3 is TGTGCCAGCAACTTACCAAATTCACCCCTCCACTTT.

The chain has TRBV6-5 and TRBJ1-1; unclear D gene. V was trimmed by 0 bases and J by 1 base, leaving 3 bases between them. Germline CDR1 and CDR2: MNHEY and SVGAGI. The CDR3 totals 13 residues. The CDR3 region has the DNA TGTGCCAGCAGTTACTCGAGGAACACTGAAGCTTTCTTT. Its translation: CASSYSRNTEAFF.

In this sample, this clone turned up once. The rearrangement links TRBV5-6 to TRBJ2-7; no clear D. Trimming left V 4 bases short and J 0 bases short, with 17 bases between. The CDR3 has 16 amino acids. From germline, CDR1 is SGHDT and CDR2 YYEEEE. The CDR3 sequence: CASSPTTWASSYEQYF. The DNA of the CDR3 is TGTGCCAGCAGCCCGACGACATGGGCCAGCTCCTACGAGCAGTACTTC.

In DNA form, the CDR3 reads TGTGCCAGCAGCGTTCCGGGGGTTGAAGGGCCCCAGCATTTT. This encodes CASSVPGVEGPQHF. The chain recombines TRBV7-2 with TRBJ1-5, with D possibly matching TRBD1 (5 bases). The germline V and J ends were trimmed by 5 bases and 9 bases, with 17 bases remaining between them. There are 14 residues in the CDR3. The V gene's germline CDR1 is SGHTA and CDR2 FQGNSA.

The chain is built from TRBV10-2 and TRBJ1-2; D remains ambiguous. The CDR3 runs 15 residues. CDR1 and CDR2 (germline): WSHSY, SAAADI. V dropped 2 bases and J dropped 5 bases, with 15 bases sitting between them. The CDR3 DNA follows: TGCGCCAGCAGTGAGAGGCCCCAAAAAGGGTATGGCTACACCTTC. Residues: CASSERPQKGYGYTF.

The rearrangement joins TRBV23-1 to TRBJ1-3; D possibly corresponds to TRBD1 (5 bases). TRBV23-1 counts as an open reading frame of uncertain function. The CDR3 spans 15 residues. The V and J ends lost 9 bases and 2 bases respectively, with 17 bases between them. The CDR3 here is CARDPTGEPGNTIYF. CDR3 bases: TGCGCCAGAGACCCAACAGGAGAACCTGGAAACACCATATATTTT.

V usage is TRBV28 and J usage is TRBJ2-1, with 7 bases that match TRBD2. Per germline, CDR1 MDHEN and CDR2 SYDVKM. The J segment lost 6 bases and the V segment lost 1 base, leaving 6 bases of the junction unmatched. The CDR3 spans 15 residues. CDR3 in DNA: TGTGCCAGCAGTTTATTTGGGGGGGTGGTCAATGAGCAGTTCTTC. This translates into CASSLFGGVVNEQFF. The full variable domain, rest sourced from reference TRBV28 and TRBJ2-1, is DVKVTQSSRYLVKRTGEKVFLECVQDMDHENMFWYRQDPGLGLRLIYFSYDVKMKEKGDIPEGYSVSREKKERFSLILESASTNQTSMYLCASSLFGGVVNEQFFGPGTRLTVL.

J is TRBJ2-5 and V is TRBV27; 9 bases are a match to TRBD2. The CDR3 is made up of 16 amino acids. Germline V gives CDR1 MNHEY, CDR2 SMNVEV (reference sequence). V dropped 3 bases and J dropped 5; count of bases not matched to a gene: 10. The CDR3 sequence is CASSFGSGGYMETQYF. The CDR3 nucleotides are TGTGCCAGCAGTTTCGGGAGCGGGGGGTACATGGAGACCCAGTACTTC.

This sequence joins TRBV18 and TRBJ1-5; 10 nucleotides match TRBD1. The CDR3 runs 15 residues. The trim removed 5 bases at V and 7 bases at J, leaving 8 bases unmatched. The germline V gene has CDR1 KGHSH and CDR2 LQKENI. The DNA of the CDR3 is TGTGCCAGCTCAGCGGACAGGGGGATGGACCAGCCCCAGCATTTT. Protein: CASSADRGMDQPQHF.

V gene TRBV10-3 combines with J gene TRBJ1-1; 7 nucleotides agree with TRBD1. V trimming: 4 bases; J trimming: 1 base; junction bases outside the gene matches: 3. This CDR3 region has 14 residues. Germline CDR1 ENHRY, CDR2 SYGVKD. The CDR3 loop is CAISAGTANTEAFF. The CDR3 nucleotides read TGTGCCATCAGTGCTGGGACAGCGAACACTGAAGCTTTCTTT.

V and J are TRBV5-1 and TRBJ2-2; 9 bases are shared with TRBD1. The germline CDR1 and CDR2 sequences are SGHRS and YFSETQ. V shed 4 bases and J 4 bases; nucleotides not matched to a gene: 5. The CDR3 length is 15 residues. The CDR3 DNA is TGCGCCAGCAGCACCGGGACAGGGATCACCGGGGAGCTGTTTTTT. It yields the protein CASSTGTGITGELFF.

This clone came up once. The chain uses TRBV27 and TRBJ1-1, with D perhaps matching TRBD1 (6 bases). Trimming took 6 bases from V and 1 from J, leaving 12 bases between them. Per the germline V gene, CDR1 is MNHEY and CDR2 is SMNVEV (reference sequence). CDR3 length: 14 residues. The CDR3 here is CASSLARGNTEAFF. The CDR3 nucleotides are TGTGCCAGCAGCCTCGCCAGGGGGAACACTGAAGCTTTCTTT.

This clone occurred a few times. The rearrangement links TRBV19 to TRBJ2-2, with D hard to call. Germline V gene sequence: CDR1 LNHDA, CDR2 SQIVND (reference sequence). The CDR3 spans 14 residues. V was cut by 2 bases and J by 7 bases, with 11 bases left in between. This CDR3 is CASSILGMGGELFF. CDR3 DNA: TGTGCCAGTAGTATACTGGGGATGGGCGGGGAGCTGTTTTTT.